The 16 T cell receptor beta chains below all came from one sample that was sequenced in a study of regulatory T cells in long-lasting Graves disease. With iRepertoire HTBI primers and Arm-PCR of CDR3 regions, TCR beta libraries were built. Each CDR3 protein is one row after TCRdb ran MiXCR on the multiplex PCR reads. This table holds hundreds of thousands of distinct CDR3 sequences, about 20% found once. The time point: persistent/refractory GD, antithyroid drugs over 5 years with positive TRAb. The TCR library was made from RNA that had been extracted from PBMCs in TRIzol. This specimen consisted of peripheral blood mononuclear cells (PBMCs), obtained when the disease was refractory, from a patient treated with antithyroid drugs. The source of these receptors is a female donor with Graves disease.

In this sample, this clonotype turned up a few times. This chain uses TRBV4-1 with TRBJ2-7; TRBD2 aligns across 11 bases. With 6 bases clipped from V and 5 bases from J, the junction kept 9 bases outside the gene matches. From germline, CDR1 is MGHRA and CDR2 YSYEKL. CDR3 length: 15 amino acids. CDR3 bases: TGCGCCAGCAGTTACCCGACTAGCGGGAAAAACGAGCAGTACTTC. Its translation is CASSYPTSGKNEQYF.

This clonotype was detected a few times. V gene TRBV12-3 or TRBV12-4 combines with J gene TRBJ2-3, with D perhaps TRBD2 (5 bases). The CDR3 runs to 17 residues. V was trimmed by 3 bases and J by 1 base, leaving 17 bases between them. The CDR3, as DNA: TGTGCCAGCAGTTTTGAGGTTTATACGAGGGGCACAGATACGCAGTATTTT. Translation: CASSFEVYTRGTDTQYF.

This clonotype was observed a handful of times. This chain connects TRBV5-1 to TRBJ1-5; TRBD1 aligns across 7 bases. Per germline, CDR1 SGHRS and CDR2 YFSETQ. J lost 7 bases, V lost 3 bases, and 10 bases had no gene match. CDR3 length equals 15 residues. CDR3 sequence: CASSWDGDSTQPQHF. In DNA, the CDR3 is TGCGCCAGCAGCTGGGACGGGGACAGTACCCAGCCCCAGCATTTT.

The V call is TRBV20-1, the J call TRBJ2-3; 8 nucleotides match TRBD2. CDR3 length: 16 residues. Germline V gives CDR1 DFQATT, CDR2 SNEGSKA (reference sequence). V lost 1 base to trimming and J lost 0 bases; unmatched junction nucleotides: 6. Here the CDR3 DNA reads TGCAGTGCTAGAGCGGCAAAGCGGGGGAGCACAGATACGCAGTATTTT. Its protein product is CSARAAKRGSTDTQYF.

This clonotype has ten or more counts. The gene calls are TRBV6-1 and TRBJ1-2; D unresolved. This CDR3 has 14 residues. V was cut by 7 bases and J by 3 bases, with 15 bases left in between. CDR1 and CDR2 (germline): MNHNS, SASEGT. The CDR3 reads CASTDALQDYGYTF. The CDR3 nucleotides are TGTGCCAGCACGGACGCACTCCAGGACTATGGCTACACCTTC.

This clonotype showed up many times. The CDR3 loop reads CASSRETGFQHF. The CDR3 nucleotides are TGTGCCAGCAGCCGGGAAACAGGATTTCAGCATTTT. The chain carries TRBV11-2 and TRBJ1-5; TRBD1 is a possible D gene (5 bases). Per the germline V gene, CDR1 is SGHAT and CDR2 is FQNNGV. This CDR3 is 12 amino acids long. Trimming shortened V by 5 bases and J by 13 bases, and 15 bases separated the two germline ends. Combining the CDR3 with reference TRBV11-2 and TRBJ1-5 gives the whole variable domain EAGVAQSPRYKIIEKRQSVAFWCNPISGHATLYWYQQILGQGPKLLIQFQNNGVVDDSQLPKDRFSAERLKGVDSTLKIQPAKLEDSAVYLCASSRETGFQHFGDGTRLSIL.

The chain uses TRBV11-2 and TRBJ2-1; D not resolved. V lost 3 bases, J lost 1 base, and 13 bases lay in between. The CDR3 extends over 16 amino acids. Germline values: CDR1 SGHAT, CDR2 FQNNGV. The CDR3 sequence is CASSFLPKGSYNEQFF. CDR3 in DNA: TGTGCCAGCAGCTTTCTACCTAAGGGATCCTACAATGAGCAGTTCTTC.

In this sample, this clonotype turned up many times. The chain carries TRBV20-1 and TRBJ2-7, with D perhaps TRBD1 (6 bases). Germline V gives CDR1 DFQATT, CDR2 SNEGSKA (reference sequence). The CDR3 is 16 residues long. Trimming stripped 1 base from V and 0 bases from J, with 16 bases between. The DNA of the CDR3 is TGCAGTGCTAGAGTACCGACAGGTCGATTCTCCTACGAGCAGTACTTC. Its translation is CSARVPTGRFSYEQYF.

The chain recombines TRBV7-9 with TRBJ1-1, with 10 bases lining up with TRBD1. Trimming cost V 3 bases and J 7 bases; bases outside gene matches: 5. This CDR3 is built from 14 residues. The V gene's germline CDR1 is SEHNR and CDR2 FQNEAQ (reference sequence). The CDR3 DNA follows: TGTGCCAGCAGCTTGGGGACAGGGGTTATTGAAGCTTTCTTT. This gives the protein CASSLGTGVIEAFF.

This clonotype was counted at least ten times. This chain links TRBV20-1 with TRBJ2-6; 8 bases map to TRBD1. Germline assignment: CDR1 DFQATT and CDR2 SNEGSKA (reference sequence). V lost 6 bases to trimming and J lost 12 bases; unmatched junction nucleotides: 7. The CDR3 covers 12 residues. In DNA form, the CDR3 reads TGCAGTGCCAGCCCCGGGACAGGCGTCCTGACTTTC. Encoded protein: CSASPGTGVLTF.

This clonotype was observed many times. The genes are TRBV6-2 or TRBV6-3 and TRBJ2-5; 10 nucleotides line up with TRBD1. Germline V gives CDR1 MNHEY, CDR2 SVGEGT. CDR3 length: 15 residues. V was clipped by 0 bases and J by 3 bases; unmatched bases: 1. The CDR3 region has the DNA TGTGCCAGCAGTTACTCGACAGGGGGCAAAGAGACCCAGTACTTC. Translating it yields CASSYSTGGKETQYF.

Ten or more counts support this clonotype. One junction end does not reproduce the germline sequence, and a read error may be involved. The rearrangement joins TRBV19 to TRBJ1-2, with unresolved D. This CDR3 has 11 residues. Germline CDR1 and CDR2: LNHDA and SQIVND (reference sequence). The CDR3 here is CASSMEGHTIF. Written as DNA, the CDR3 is TGTGCCAGTAGTATGGAAGGGCATACGATCTTC.

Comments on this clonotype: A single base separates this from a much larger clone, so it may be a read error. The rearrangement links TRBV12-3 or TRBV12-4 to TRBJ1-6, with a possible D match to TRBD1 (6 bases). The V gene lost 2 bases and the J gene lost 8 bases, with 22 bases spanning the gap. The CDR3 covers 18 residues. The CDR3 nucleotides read TGTGCCAGCAGTTTACTCCCCCCCTACAGGGAGCGATATTCACCCCTCCACTTT. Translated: CASSLLPPYRERYSPLHF.

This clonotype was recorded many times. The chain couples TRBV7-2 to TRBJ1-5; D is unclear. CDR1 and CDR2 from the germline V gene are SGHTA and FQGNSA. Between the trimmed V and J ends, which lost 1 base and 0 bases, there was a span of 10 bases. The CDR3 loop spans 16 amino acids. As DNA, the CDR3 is TGTGCCAGCAGCTTAGGGGTACCCCCTAGCAATCAGCCCCAGCATTTT. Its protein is CASSLGVPPSNQPQHF.

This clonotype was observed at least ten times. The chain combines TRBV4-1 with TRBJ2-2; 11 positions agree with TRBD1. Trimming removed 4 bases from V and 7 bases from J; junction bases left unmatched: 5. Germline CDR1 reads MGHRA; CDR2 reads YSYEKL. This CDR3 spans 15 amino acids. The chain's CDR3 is CASSLGQGADGELFF. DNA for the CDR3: TGCGCCAGCAGCCTTGGACAGGGGGCGGACGGGGAGCTGTTTTTT.

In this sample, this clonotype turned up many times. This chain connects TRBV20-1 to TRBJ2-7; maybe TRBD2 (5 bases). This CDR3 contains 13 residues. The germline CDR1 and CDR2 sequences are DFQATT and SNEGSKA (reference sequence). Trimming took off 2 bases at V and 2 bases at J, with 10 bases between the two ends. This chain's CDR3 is CSARRDTTYEQYF. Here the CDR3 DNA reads TGCAGTGCTAGACGGGATACTACCTACGAGCAGTACTTC.